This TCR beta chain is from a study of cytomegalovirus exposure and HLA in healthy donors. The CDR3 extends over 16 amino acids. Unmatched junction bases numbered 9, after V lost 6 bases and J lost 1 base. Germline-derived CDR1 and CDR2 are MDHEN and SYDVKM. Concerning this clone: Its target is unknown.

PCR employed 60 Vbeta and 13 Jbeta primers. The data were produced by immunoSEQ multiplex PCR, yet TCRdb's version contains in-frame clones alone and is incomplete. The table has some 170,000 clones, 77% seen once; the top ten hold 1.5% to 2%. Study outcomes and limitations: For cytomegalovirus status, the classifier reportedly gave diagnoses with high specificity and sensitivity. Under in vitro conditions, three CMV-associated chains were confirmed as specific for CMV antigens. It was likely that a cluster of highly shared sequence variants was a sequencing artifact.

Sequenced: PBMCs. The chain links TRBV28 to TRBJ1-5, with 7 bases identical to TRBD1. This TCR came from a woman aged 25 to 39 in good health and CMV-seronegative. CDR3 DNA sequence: TGTGCCAGCAGGGACGGGACAGCTGGGAGCAATCAGCCCCAGCATTTT. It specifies CASRDGTAGSNQPQHF.